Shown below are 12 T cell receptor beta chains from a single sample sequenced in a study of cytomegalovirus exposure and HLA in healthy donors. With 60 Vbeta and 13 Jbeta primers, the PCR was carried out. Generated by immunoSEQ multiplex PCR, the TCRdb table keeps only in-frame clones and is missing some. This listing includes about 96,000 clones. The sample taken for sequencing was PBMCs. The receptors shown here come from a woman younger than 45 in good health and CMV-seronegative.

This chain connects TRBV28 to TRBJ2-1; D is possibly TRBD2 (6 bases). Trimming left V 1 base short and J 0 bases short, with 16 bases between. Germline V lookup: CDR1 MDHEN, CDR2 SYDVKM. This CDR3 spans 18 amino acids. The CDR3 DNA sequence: TGTGCCAGCAGTTTATTCCCGAAACGGGGGACCTCCTACAATGAGCAGTTCTTC. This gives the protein CASSLFPKRGTSYNEQFF.

The CDR3 DNA is TGTGCCAGCAGTTTCGACAGGGGGCGCTGGCAAGAGACCCAGTACTTC. Translated, it gives CASSFDRGRWQETQYF. This chain uses TRBV27 with TRBJ2-5; 10 positions match TRBD1. Germline trimming cut 3 bases from V and 2 bases from J; bases unmatched to any gene: 6. CDR1 MNHEY and CDR2 SMNVEV come from the germline V gene (reference sequence). This CDR3 region has 16 residues.

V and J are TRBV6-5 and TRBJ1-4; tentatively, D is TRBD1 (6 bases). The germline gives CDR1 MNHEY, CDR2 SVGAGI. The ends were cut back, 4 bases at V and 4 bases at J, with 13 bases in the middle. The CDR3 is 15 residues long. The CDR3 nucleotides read TGTGCCAGCAGTTCCTCAGGGGTTGATAATGAAAAACTGTTTTTT. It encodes CASSSSGVDNEKLFF.

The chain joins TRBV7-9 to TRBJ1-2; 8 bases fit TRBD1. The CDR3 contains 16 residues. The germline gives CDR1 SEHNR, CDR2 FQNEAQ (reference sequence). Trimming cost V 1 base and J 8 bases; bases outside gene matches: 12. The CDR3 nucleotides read TGTGCCAGCAGCTTAGGAACTGGGACAGGAGGGATCGGCTACACCTTC. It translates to CASSLGTGTGGIGYTF.

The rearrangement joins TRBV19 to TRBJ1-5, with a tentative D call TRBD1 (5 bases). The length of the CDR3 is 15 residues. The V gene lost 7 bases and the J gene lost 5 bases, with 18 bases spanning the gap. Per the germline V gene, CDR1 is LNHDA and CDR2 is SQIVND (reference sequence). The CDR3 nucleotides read TGTGCCAGTATCCCGGGGGGGGGACGAGATCAGCCCCAGCATTTT. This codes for CASIPGGGRDQPQHF.

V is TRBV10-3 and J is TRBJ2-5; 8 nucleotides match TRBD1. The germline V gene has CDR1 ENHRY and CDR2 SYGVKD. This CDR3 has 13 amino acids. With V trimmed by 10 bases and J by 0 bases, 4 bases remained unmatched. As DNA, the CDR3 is TGTGCCACCGCGGACAGGGACCAAGAGACCCAGTACTTC. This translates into CATADRDQETQYF.

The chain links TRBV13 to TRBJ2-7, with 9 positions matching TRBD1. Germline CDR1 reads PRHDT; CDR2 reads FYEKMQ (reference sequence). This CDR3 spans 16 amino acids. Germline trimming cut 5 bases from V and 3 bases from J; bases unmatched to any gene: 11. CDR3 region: CASSPNTGGSFYEQYF. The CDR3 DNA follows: TGTGCCAGCAGCCCCAATACAGGGGGCAGTTTCTACGAGCAGTACTTC.

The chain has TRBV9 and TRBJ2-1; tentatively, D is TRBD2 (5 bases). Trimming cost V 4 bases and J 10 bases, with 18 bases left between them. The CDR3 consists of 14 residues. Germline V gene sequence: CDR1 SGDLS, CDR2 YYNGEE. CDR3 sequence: CASSPAEGGWEQFF. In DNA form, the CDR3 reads TGTGCCAGCAGCCCAGCTGAGGGCGGGTGGGAGCAGTTCTTC.

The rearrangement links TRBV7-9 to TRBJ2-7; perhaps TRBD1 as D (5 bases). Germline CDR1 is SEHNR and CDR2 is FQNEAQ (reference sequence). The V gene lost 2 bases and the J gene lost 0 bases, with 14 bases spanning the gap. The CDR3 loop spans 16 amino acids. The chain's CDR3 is CASSLLDGAYSYEQYF. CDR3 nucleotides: TGTGCCAGCAGCTTATTGGATGGGGCCTACTCCTACGAGCAGTACTTC.

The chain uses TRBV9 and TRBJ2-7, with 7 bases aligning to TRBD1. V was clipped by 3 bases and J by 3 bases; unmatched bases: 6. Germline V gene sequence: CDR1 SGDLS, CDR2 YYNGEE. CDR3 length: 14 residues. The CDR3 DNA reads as TGTGCCAGCAGCGACGGACAGGAGGACTACGAGCAGTACTTC. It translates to CASSDGQEDYEQYF. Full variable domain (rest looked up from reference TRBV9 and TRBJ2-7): DSGVTQTPKHLITATGQRVTLRCSPRSGDLSVYWYQQSLDQGLQFLIQYYNGEERAKGNILERFSAQQFPDLHSELNLSSLELGDSALYFCASSDGQEDYEQYFGPGTRLTVT.

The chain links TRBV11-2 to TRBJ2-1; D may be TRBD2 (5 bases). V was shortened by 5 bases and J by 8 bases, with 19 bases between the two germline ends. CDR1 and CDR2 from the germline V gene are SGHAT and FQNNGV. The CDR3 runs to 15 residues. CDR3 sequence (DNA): TGTGCCAGCAGCCCGACGGTTGGGTCGGGATATGAGCAGTTCTTC. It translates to CASSPTVGSGYEQFF.

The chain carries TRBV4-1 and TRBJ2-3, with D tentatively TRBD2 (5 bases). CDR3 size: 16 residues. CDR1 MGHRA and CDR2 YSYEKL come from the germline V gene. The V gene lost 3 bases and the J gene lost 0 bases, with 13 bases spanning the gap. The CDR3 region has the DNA TGCGCCAGCAGCCACCCCTCAGCGGCTAGCACAGATACGCAGTATTTT. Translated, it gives CASSHPSAASTDTQYF.